This T cell receptor (beta chain) was sequenced for a study of T cell repertoires in cytomegalovirus infection. TCRdb re-called the reads through MiXCR, storing one row per CDR3 protein. The sample has about 180,000 distinct CDR3 sequences; about 18% are singletons. V shed 8 bases, J shed 3 bases, and the junction held 11 bases outside the gene matches. The CDR3 length is 16 residues. Germline assignment: CDR1 MNHEY and CDR2 SVGEGT. The chain carries TRBV6-2 or TRBV6-3 and TRBJ2-3; 10 bases map to TRBD1. The clonotype was recovered from a human donor in good health (CMV status not recorded). Some clones in this sample may be carry-over from other donors' samples. The source material was CD8+ T cells from PBMCs. The CDR3: CASGRRQGARTDTQYF. CDR3 coding DNA: TGTGCCAGCGGAAGAAGACAGGGGGCGCGAACAGATACGCAGTATTTT.